Following are 21 T cell receptor beta chains from one sample sequenced in a study of T cells in Graves' hyperthyroidism and ophthalmopathy. Amplification yielded TCR beta CDR3 regions, with RNA transcripts as the source. The primer set for the first-round RT-PCR of the TCR CDR3 was HTBI. In TCRdb, the multiplex PCR reads were re-called with MiXCR into one record per CDR3 protein. The table has hundreds of thousands of distinct CDR3 sequences, 14% seen once. Sequences were obtained from blood. Receptors originate from a middle-aged woman with Graves' hyperthyroidism.

This clonotype was seen many times. The rearrangement uses TRBV20-1 and TRBJ2-1, with D hard to call. This CDR3 spans 15 amino acids. Trimming removed 3 bases from V and 1 base from J, with 13 bases in between. Germline CDR1 reads DFQATT; CDR2 reads SNEGSKA (reference sequence). The CDR3 reads CSASDPLRSYNEQFF. The DNA of the CDR3 is TGCAGTGCTAGCGATCCCTTAAGATCCTACAATGAGCAGTTCTTC.

V and J are TRBV4-1 and TRBJ2-2; maybe TRBD1 (6 bases). From germline, CDR1 is MGHRA and CDR2 YSYEKL. This CDR3 has 16 residues. Trimming left V 0 bases short and J 3 bases short, with 11 bases between. The chain's CDR3 is CASSQDDRFDTGELFF. DNA of the CDR3: TGCGCCAGCAGCCAAGACGACAGGTTTGACACCGGGGAGCTGTTTTTT.

This chain links TRBV3-1 with TRBJ2-2; D gene ambiguous. V lost 1 base and J lost 1, with 7 bases in between. CDR3 size: 15 residues. Germline V lookup: CDR1 LGHDT, CDR2 YNNKEL (reference sequence). The CDR3 coding sequence is TGTGCCAGCAGCCAAGGGGCAGGGAACACCGGGGAGCTGTTTTTT. It translates to CASSQGAGNTGELFF.

This clonotype was observed a single time. At one end the junction does not follow the germline gene, possibly because of a read error. This chain links TRBV9 with TRBJ1-1; 7 nucleotides line up with TRBD1. Germline-derived CDR1 and CDR2 are SGDLS and YYNGEE. The CDR3 extends over 15 amino acids. Written as DNA, the CDR3 is TGTGCCAGCAGCGTAGGGACTTCCAGGGGGACTGAAGCTTCCTTT. It specifies CASSVGTSRGTEASF.

The chain uses TRBV19 and TRBJ2-1, with a possible D match to TRBD2 (5 bases). CDR1 is LNHDA, CDR2 SQIVND, per germline (reference sequence). This CDR3 contains 14 residues. V shed 1 base and J shed 5 bases, with 9 bases lying between them. The CDR3 DNA follows: TGTGCCAGTAGTATAGTGGGAGCACACAATGAGCAGTTCTTC. Protein: CASSIVGAHNEQFF.

In its sample, this clonotype was seen many times. The chain couples TRBV3-1 to TRBJ1-2, with D maybe TRBD1 (6 bases). Trimming stripped 4 bases from V and 4 bases from J, with 10 bases between. The CDR3 spans 13 residues. The V gene's germline CDR1 is LGHDT and CDR2 YNNKEL (reference sequence). CDR3 sequence: CASSPGGGYGYTF. In DNA form, the CDR3 reads TGTGCCAGCAGCCCCGGAGGGGGCTATGGCTACACCTTC.

There are many counts of this clonotype. The chain links TRBV11-2 to TRBJ2-5, with 10 bases aligning to TRBD1. V trimming: 2 bases; J trimming: 0 bases; junction bases outside the gene matches: 9. CDR3 length: 18 amino acids. CDR1 and CDR2 from the germline V gene are SGHAT and FQNNGV. The CDR3 spells CASSLSWGQGNHQETQYF. Here the CDR3 DNA reads TGTGCCAGCAGCTTAAGTTGGGGACAGGGGAACCACCAAGAGACCCAGTACTTC.

This clonotype was counted ten times or more. This chain connects TRBV20-1 to TRBJ2-7; D call uncertain. CDR1 is DFQATT, CDR2 SNEGSKA, per germline (reference sequence). This CDR3 is 10 amino acids long. Trimming took 1 base from V and 2 from J, leaving 0 bases between them. CDR3 region: CSARAYEQYF. CDR3 DNA: TGCAGTGCTAGAGCCTACGAGCAGTACTTC.

This clonotype occurred many times. The V and J genes are TRBV20-1 and TRBJ2-1, with D perhaps matching TRBD2 (6 bases). The CDR3 is 15 residues long. The germline CDR1 and CDR2 sequences are DFQATT and SNEGSKA (reference sequence). Between the trimmed V and J ends, which lost 5 bases and 0 bases, there was a span of 14 bases. CDR3 in amino acids: CSARGALSSYNEQFF. CDR3 nucleotide sequence: TGCAGTGCTCGCGGGGCCCTAAGCTCCTACAATGAGCAGTTCTTC.

There are many counts of this clonotype. This chain links TRBV5-1 with TRBJ1-2; weak D call: TRBD1 (5 bases). Trimming stripped 0 bases from V and 0 bases from J, with 6 bases between. This CDR3 is built from 14 residues. CDR1 is SGHRS and CDR2 is YFSETQ in the germline V gene. The CDR3 sequence: CASSLETANYGYTF. The CDR3 DNA sequence: TGCGCCAGCAGCTTGGAGACAGCTAACTATGGCTACACCTTC.

This clonotype was detected ten times or more. V and J are TRBV9 and TRBJ2-1; 8 bases fit TRBD2. V lost 1 base to trimming and J lost 6 bases; unmatched junction nucleotides: 6. The CDR3 loop spans 15 amino acids. The germline gives CDR1 SGDLS, CDR2 YYNGEE. The CDR3 DNA reads TGTGCCAGCAGCGTATCGGGAGGGTCTGTCAATGAGCAGTTCTTC. This translates into CASSVSGGSVNEQFF.

The chain carries TRBV2 and TRBJ2-1, with TRBD2 matching over 15 bases. The trim removed 5 bases at V and 7 bases at J, leaving 6 bases unmatched. CDR1 and CDR2 (germline): SNHLY, FYNNEI. The CDR3 sequence is 16 residues long. The CDR3 DNA reads as TGTGCCAGCAGTCAGGGGACTAGCGGGAGGAGTAATGAGCAGTTCTTC. It translates to CASSQGTSGRSNEQFF.

This clonotype has a count of ten or more. The chain recombines TRBV10-2 with TRBJ2-6; D gene ambiguous. Germline V CDR1 and CDR2: WSHSY, SAAADI. V lost 2 bases to trimming and J lost 1 base, with 9 bases between them. The CDR3 sequence is 16 residues long. In DNA, the CDR3 is TGCGCCAGCAGTGAGGCGGCAGGATCTGGGGCCAACGTCCTGACTTTC. Translating it yields CASSEAAGSGANVLTF.

This clonotype was observed a few times. The chain couples TRBV6-4 to TRBJ1-2; D not resolved. The V gene lost 5 bases and the J gene lost 8 bases, with 12 bases spanning the gap. The V gene's germline CDR1 is MRHNA and CDR2 SNTAGT. The CDR3 has 12 residues. DNA for the CDR3: TGTGCCAGCAGTTACGGAGGATCCGGCTACACCTTC. Its translation: CASSYGGSGYTF.

Notes on this clonotype: A read error may produce the germline difference seen at one junction end. The chain has TRBV29-1 and TRBJ2-3, with D perhaps TRBD1 (5 bases). CDR3 size: 15 residues. CDR1 and CDR2 (germline): SQVTM, ANQGSEA. CDR3 sequence reads: CSAEPSRGAGDTQYF. CDR3 coding DNA: TGCAGCGCTGAACCATCGCGTGGGGCTGGAGATACGCAGTACTTT.

This clonotype was picked up many times. The CDR3 nucleotides read TGTGCCAGCAGTACAGGGACAGCTAGCAATCAGCCCCAGCATTTT. It is translated as CASSTGTASNQPQHF. The rearrangement joins TRBV28 to TRBJ1-5; 7 nucleotides line up with TRBD1. Trimming cost V 5 bases and J 0 bases; bases outside gene matches: 4. The CDR3 covers 15 residues. The germline CDR1 and CDR2 sequences are MDHEN and SYDVKM. Based on the CDR3 plus reference TRBV28 and TRBJ1-5, the full variable domain is DVKVTQSSRYLVKRTGEKVFLECVQDMDHENMFWYRQDPGLGLRLIYFSYDVKMKEKGDIPEGYSVSREKKERFSLILESASTNQTSMYLCASSTGTASNQPQHFGDGTRLSIL.

This clonotype was seen many times. This sequence joins TRBV30 and TRBJ2-1; TRBD2 aligns across 7 bases. The CDR3 totals 15 residues. V lost 3 bases and J lost 2; bases outside the gene matches: 7. Germline V gene lookup returns CDR1 GTSNPN and CDR2 SVGIG (reference sequence). CDR3 in amino acids: CAWRPKAGAYNEQFF. The CDR3 DNA sequence: TGTGCCTGGAGGCCTAAGGCGGGAGCCTACAATGAGCAGTTCTTC.

This clonotype was detected only once. The CDR3 nucleotides read TGTGCCAGCAGTTCCACCGGGACAAATTCACCCCTCCACTTT. It encodes CASSSTGTNSPLHF. The J gene is TRBJ1-6, the V gene TRBV28; D is possibly TRBD1 (6 bases). In germline, CDR1 is MDHEN, CDR2 SYDVKM. This CDR3 contains 14 residues. Trimming pared 4 bases from V and 7 bases from J, leaving 11 bases between.

This clonotype was found many times. The chain carries TRBV7-3 and TRBJ2-2; D is unresolved. This CDR3 contains 13 residues. The germline V gene encodes CDR1 SGHTA and CDR2 FQGTGA. CDR3 loop: CATSSSTTGELFF. The CDR3, as DNA: TGTGCGACCTCTTCGTCTACCACCGGGGAGCTGTTTTTT. Using reference TRBV7-3 and TRBJ2-2 for the parts outside the CDR3, the full variable domain is GAGVSQTPSNKVTEKGKYVELRCDPISGHTALYWYRQSLGQGPEFLIYFQGTGAADDSGLPNDRFFAVRPEGSVSTLKIQRTERGDSAVYLCATSSSTTGELFFGEGSRLTVL.

This clonotype was recorded a few times. The chain carries TRBV5-1 and TRBJ1-2, with TRBD1 matching over 9 bases. There are 16 residues in the CDR3. V dropped 0 bases and J dropped 3; count of bases not matched to a gene: 6. Germline V gives CDR1 SGHRS, CDR2 YFSETQ. The CDR3 protein is CASSLEGTGLHYGYTF. In DNA, the CDR3 is TGCGCCAGCAGCTTGGAGGGGACAGGGCTTCACTATGGCTACACCTTC.

This clonotype was detected many times. This chain connects TRBV18 to TRBJ2-4; D tentatively reads TRBD1 or TRBD2 (5 bases each). V dropped 3 bases and J dropped 5 bases, with 11 bases sitting between them. Per germline, CDR1 KGHSH and CDR2 LQKENI. This CDR3 comprises 14 residues. The CDR3 loop is CASSPHRDQNIQYF. CDR3 sequence (DNA): TGTGCCAGCTCACCCCACCGGGACCAAAACATTCAGTACTTC.